Below, 13 T cell receptor beta chains from the same sample are listed, as sequenced in a study of post-analysis software for immune sequencing data. Prepared libraries of TCR beta cDNA carried unique molecular identifiers. TCRdb re-called the PCR reads through MiXCR, storing one row per CDR3 protein. This sample has hundreds of thousands of distinct CDR3 sequences, with approximately 60% found just once. These receptors have no identified antigens. Findings and limits, study-wide: In patients, about 5 TRBV segments were more frequent than in controls, with TRBV5-6, TRBV5-1 and TRBV20-1 among them.

Specimen: blood. The receptors here all came from a girl aged 2 to 10 with multiple sclerosis.

This clonotype came up a few times. The J gene is TRBJ2-1, the V gene TRBV5-1, with D perhaps being TRBD1 or TRBD2 (6 bases each). The CDR3 length is 18 residues. V was trimmed by 0 bases and J by 4 bases, leaving 20 bases between them. Germline CDR1 and CDR2: SGHRS and YFSETQ. CDR3 in amino acids: CASSLAITGTQGYNEQFF. CDR3 coding DNA: TGCGCCAGCAGCTTGGCCATCACAGGGACTCAGGGGTACAATGAGCAGTTCTTC. The full variable domain, rest sourced from reference TRBV5-1 and TRBJ2-1, is KAGVTQTPRYLIKTRGQQVTLSCSPISGHRSVSWYQQTPGQGLQFLFEYFSETQRNKGNFPGRFSGRQFSNSRSEMNVSTLELGDSALYLCASSLAITGTQGYNEQFFGPGTRLTVL.

V gene TRBV27 combines with J gene TRBJ2-7, with TRBD2 as a possible D gene (6 bases). The V gene's germline CDR1 is MNHEY and CDR2 SMNVEV (reference sequence). The CDR3 consists of 17 residues. V was trimmed by 3 bases and J by 0 bases, leaving 18 bases between them. CDR3 DNA sequence: TGTGCCAGCAGTTTCCTTCCTCCAGGGAGGAGCTCCTACGAGCAGTACTTC. This translates into CASSFLPPGRSSYEQYF.

The chain employs TRBV20-1 and TRBJ2-1; tentatively, D is TRBD2 (6 bases). CDR3 length: 15 amino acids. V lost 4 bases, J lost 7 bases, and 20 bases lay in between. CDR1 is DFQATT, CDR2 SNEGSKA, per germline (reference sequence). The CDR3 sequence: CSAKGGAVSSNEQFF. CDR3 DNA: TGCAGTGCTAAAGGAGGGGCCGTCTCGTCAAATGAGCAGTTCTTC.

The V gene is TRBV11-3, the J gene TRBJ2-1; 9 bases line up with TRBD2. The V segment lost 5 bases and the J segment 6 bases; nucleotides outside the gene matches: 20. The V gene's germline CDR1 is SGHNT and CDR2 YENEEA. This CDR3 is 19 amino acids long. CDR3 protein: CASSIWEASSGVGSNEQFF. CDR3 nucleotides: TGTGCCAGCAGCATCTGGGAAGCGTCTAGCGGGGTTGGAAGCAATGAGCAGTTCTTC. Full variable domain (rest looked up from reference TRBV11-3 and TRBJ2-1): EAGVVQSPRYKIIEKKQPVAFWCNPISGHNTLYWYLQNLGQGPELLIRYENEEAVDDSQLPKDRFSAERLKGVDSTLKIQPAELGDSAVYLCASSIWEASSGVGSNEQFFGPGTRLTVL.

The rearrangement uses TRBV20-1 and TRBJ1-3; 7 bases match TRBD1. The germline V gene has CDR1 DFQATT and CDR2 SNEGSKA (reference sequence). The trim removed 1 base at V and 4 bases at J, leaving 7 bases unmatched. This CDR3 contains 15 residues. CDR3 sequence (DNA): TGCAGTGCTAGAGGAACAGGGGAAAGCGGAAACACCATATATTTT. This sequence encodes CSARGTGESGNTIYF.

The rearrangement uses TRBV18 and TRBJ1-4, with D tentatively TRBD1 (6 bases). The CDR3 spans 16 residues. V lost 3 bases and J 4 bases, leaving 15 bases between the germline ends. Germline loops: CDR1 KGHSH, CDR2 LQKENI. The chain's CDR3 is CASSPSGGVGNEKLFF. The CDR3 bases are TGTGCCAGCTCACCGTCCGGGGGCGTGGGTAATGAAAAACTGTTTTTT.

The rearrangement links TRBV30 to TRBJ2-1; the D gene is possibly TRBD2 (5 bases). V lost 3 bases and J lost 0, with 9 bases in between. The V gene's germline CDR1 is GTSNPN and CDR2 SVGIG (reference sequence). The CDR3 totals 14 residues. CDR3 loop: CAWSVGSSYNEQFF. CDR3 nucleotides: TGTGCCTGGAGCGTAGGGAGCTCCTACAATGAGCAGTTCTTC. The whole variable domain, remainder taken from reference TRBV30 and TRBJ2-1, is SQTIHQWPATLVQPVGSPLSLECTVEGTSNPNLYWYRQAAGRGLQLLFYSVGIGQISSEVPQNLSASRPQDRQFILSSKKLLLSDSGFYLCAWSVGSSYNEQFFGPGTRLTVL.

In this sample, this clonotype turned up a few times. Here the CDR3 reads CASALGLAGRDEQFF. Here the CDR3 DNA reads TGTGCTAGTGCCCTGGGACTAGCGGGGAGAGATGAGCAGTTCTTC. The chain has TRBV12-5 and TRBJ2-1, with TRBD2 matching over 13 bases. The CDR3 totals 15 residues. V shed 7 bases, J shed 8 bases, and the junction held 8 bases outside the gene matches. Germline-derived CDR1 and CDR2 are LGHNT and FRNRAP.

This clonotype was counted a single time. The J gene is TRBJ2-7, the V gene TRBV18; D unclear. The end of the DNA fits TRBJ2-1 better, so the J call may be wrong. The CDR3 loop spans 18 amino acids. Germline CDR1 is KGHSH and CDR2 is LQKENI. Here the CDR3 reads CASSPVWEVRVVYNEQFF. CDR3 bases: TGTGCCAGCTCACCGGTCTGGGAAGTTCGGGTGGTCTACAATGAGCAGTTCTTC.

The chain joins TRBV2 to TRBJ1-5; 7 positions agree with TRBD1. Unmatched junction bases numbered 10, after V lost 8 bases and J lost 9 bases. This CDR3 is built from 13 residues. CDR1 is SNHLY, CDR2 FYNNEI, per germline. The CDR3 loop reads CASCDRALGPQHF. DNA of the CDR3: TGTGCCAGCTGCGACAGGGCACTTGGGCCCCAGCATTTT.

The genes are TRBV5-1 and TRBJ2-3, with 7 bases matching TRBD2. The CDR3 runs to 19 residues. Per the germline V gene, CDR1 is SGHRS and CDR2 is YFSETQ. Trimming at V came to 4 bases and at J to 3 bases, leaving 20 bases not matched to a gene. The CDR3 DNA reads TGCGCCAGCAGCCCCCGGGCTCTAGGGAGGGGAAGGGAGACAGATACGCAGTATTTT. The encoded protein is CASSPRALGRGRETDTQYF.

This clonotype appeared a few times. The V gene is TRBV9, the J gene TRBJ2-3; 9 bases align to TRBD2. CDR1 SGDLS and CDR2 YYNGEE come from the germline V gene. The CDR3 runs 16 residues. J was trimmed by 0 bases and V by 2 bases; bases with no gene match: 4. The CDR3, as DNA: TGTGCCAGCAGCGTGCTAGCGGGGTTAAGCACAGATACGCAGTATTTT. Amino acid sequence: CASSVLAGLSTDTQYF.

The V gene is TRBV29-1, the J gene TRBJ2-1, with D perhaps TRBD1 (6 bases). V was clipped by 7 bases and J by 8 bases, with 27 bases between them. Germline CDR1 and CDR2: SQVTM and ANQGSEA. The CDR3 has 16 amino acids. CDR3 in DNA: TGCAGCGCCACCATCAGGGGCCCCGGGTCTATCGATGAGCAGTTCTTC. Amino acids: CSATIRGPGSIDEQFF.